The present entry profiles one T cell receptor (beta chain) with its context. The template used for profiling TCR beta VDJ and CDR3 was genomic DNA. Each CDR3 protein gets one entry after TCRdb re-called the reads with MiXCR. Found here are about 180,000 distinct CDR3 sequences, around 50% of them singletons; the top ten hold 10% to 15%. From germline, CDR1 is MRHNA and CDR2 SNTAGT. J gave up 7 bases and V 6 bases, and 8 bases lay outside the gene matches. This CDR3 comprises 13 residues. This sample was included in a study of CD8+CD57+ T cells in acquired aplastic anemia. For the study at large: The DNA of sorted CD4+ and CD8+ cells averaged 3.2 ug.

Patients picked for sequencing had shown CD8+CD57+ cell expansion detected by flow cytometry. Each patient carried a diagnosis of severe acquired aplastic anemia. Patients had received no therapy at the time of blood sampling. The TCR comes from a human donor with aplastic anemia. The chain is built from TRBV6-4 and TRBJ1-2; TRBD1 matches at 7 bases. Sequenced: sorted CD4+, CD8+, or CD8+CD57+ T cells (not recorded which) from PBMCs. CDR3 loop: CASRRDPGGGYTF. For the CDR3, the DNA is TGTGCCAGCAGGAGGGATCCAGGGGGTGGCTACACCTTC.